This T cell receptor beta chain was recorded in a study of cytomegalovirus exposure and HLA in healthy donors. Researchers ran the PCR with 60 Vbeta and 13 Jbeta primers. TCRdb's copy holds only in-frame clones and misses some; the assay was immunoSEQ multiplex PCR. The sample lists tens of thousands of clones, 73% seen once, with around 16% in the top ten. Germline V lookup: CDR1 LNHDA, CDR2 SQIVND (reference sequence). Trimming stripped 7 bases from V and 10 bases from J, with 10 bases between. This CDR3 region has 11 residues. This clone has a handful of counts. The source is a woman aged 40 to 50 in good health and CMV-seropositive. The chain links TRBV19 to TRBJ1-4; tentatively, D is TRBD1 (6 bases). The specimen was PBMCs. The CDR3 protein is CASNRDRKLFF. The CDR3 DNA sequence: TGTGCCAGTAACAGGGATAGAAAACTGTTTTTT.